Listed here are 13 T cell receptor beta chains from one sample, sequenced in a study of Ad26.COV2.S vaccination and SARS-CoV-2 variants. Treatment of the sample: around 19 received Ad26.COV2.S at low or high dose, single or two shots; a few received placebo; per-sample allocation not given. All samples were drawn on day 63, counting from the first vaccine or placebo injection. Sequencing used immunoSEQ multiplex PCR; TCRdb keeps in-frame clones, though not all of them. The table shows hundreds of thousands of clones, with roughly 91% occurring only once. The sequencing used peripheral blood, collected in a trial of Ad26.COV2.S vaccine versus placebo. Every receptor here comes from a person between 18 and 59 years old who received the Ad26.COV2.S COVID-19 vaccine or a placebo.

DNA for the CDR3: TGTGCCAGCAGTTACTCTGGGGGATCCACTGAAGCTTTCTTT. Encoded protein: CASSYSGGSTEAFF. The V call is TRBV6-2 or TRBV6-3, the J call TRBJ1-1, with D possibly matching TRBD1 (5 bases). There are 14 residues in the CDR3. V was shortened by 0 bases and J by 4 bases, with 9 bases between the two germline ends. CDR1 and CDR2 from the germline V gene are MNHEY and SVGEGT.

V is TRBV19 and J is TRBJ2-7; no firm D call. The germline gives CDR1 LNHDA, CDR2 SQIVND (reference sequence). The CDR3 length is 13 residues. Trimming shortened V by 3 bases and J by 12 bases, and 18 bases separated the two germline ends. CDR3 sequence (DNA): TGTGCCAGTAGTATGGTGAACCAAGGAAGGTGGTACTTC. Translation gives CASSMVNQGRWYF.

This clone appeared a few times. The gene calls are TRBV2 and TRBJ1-5, with 8 bases that match TRBD1. Looked up from germline, CDR1 is SNHLY and CDR2 is FYNNEI. The junction had 4 bases not matched to a gene; V was cut back by 6 bases and J by 6 bases. The CDR3 extends over 13 amino acids. The chain's CDR3 is CASSGQGGQPQHF. The CDR3 DNA sequence: TGTGCCAGCAGCGGACAGGGTGGTCAGCCCCAGCATTTT. The whole variable domain, remainder taken from reference TRBV2 and TRBJ1-5, is EPEVTQTPSHQVTQMGQEVILRCVPISNHLYFYWYRQILGQKVEFLVSFYNNEISEKSEIFDDQFSVERPDGSNFTLKIRSTKLEDSAMYFCASSGQGGQPQHFGDGTRLSIL.

The CDR3 reads CASSDLGSISGNTIYF. CDR3 DNA sequence: TGTGCCAGCAGTGATTTGGGAAGTATCTCTGGAAACACCATATATTTT. This chain connects TRBV6-1 to TRBJ1-3; D gene unclear. This CDR3 is 16 amino acids long. V was cut by 3 bases and J by 0 bases, with 12 bases left in between. CDR1 is MNHNS, CDR2 SASEGT, per germline.

J is TRBJ1-2 and V is TRBV30; the D gene is possibly TRBD1 (6 bases). The CDR3 sequence is 15 residues long. The germline V gene has CDR1 GTSNPN and CDR2 SVGIG (reference sequence). Trimming removed 5 bases at V and 4 bases at J, with 20 bases between. The CDR3 bases are TGTGCCTGGGTCCTCGAGATCCAGGGGACCTATGGCTACACCTTC. Translation gives CAWVLEIQGTYGYTF.

Points on this clone: This sample includes further DNA sequences coding for the same CDR3. The chain recombines TRBV11-2 with TRBJ1-3, with D possibly matching TRBD1 (5 bases). Looked up from germline, CDR1 is SGHAT and CDR2 is FQNNGV. The length of the CDR3 is 14 residues. The V end was cut by 1 base, the J end by 4 bases, with 8 bases between. The CDR3 spells CASSLAGSGNTIYF. CDR3 nucleotides: TGTGCCAGCAGCTTAGCAGGGTCCGGAAACACCATATATTTT.

V usage is TRBV15 and J usage is TRBJ2-1; 8 nucleotides line up with TRBD1. The ends lost 2 bases at V and 9 bases at J; junction bases unmatched: 9. Germline values: CDR1 LNHNV, CDR2 YYDKDF (reference sequence). CDR3 length equals 15 residues. For the CDR3, the DNA is TGTGCCACCAGCAGAACCACGCGGACAGGGCCTGAGCAGTTCTTC. Encoded protein: CATSRTTRTGPEQFF.

The J gene is TRBJ1-6, the V gene TRBV4-1, with a weak D call TRBD1 (5 bases). Germline V lookup: CDR1 MGHRA, CDR2 YSYEKL. Trimming took off 0 bases at V and 2 bases at J, with 8 bases between the two ends. CDR3 length equals 16 residues. Written as DNA, the CDR3 is TGCGCCAGCAGCCAAGATACAGGAACCTATAATTCACCCCTCCACTTT. Residues: CASSQDTGTYNSPLHF.

The CDR3 reads CASSDLGSTDTQYF. CDR3 nucleotide sequence: TGTGCCAGCAGTGATCTCGGTAGCACAGATACGCAGTATTTT. The V gene is TRBV25-1, the J gene TRBJ2-3; D gene unclear. The CDR3 is 14 amino acids. With 3 bases removed from V and 0 bases from J, the gap between germline ends came to 7 bases. Germline values: CDR1 MGHDK, CDR2 SYGVNS.

J is TRBJ2-3 and V is TRBV15; 7 positions match TRBD1. Germline V gives CDR1 LNHNV, CDR2 YYDKDF (reference sequence). With V trimmed by 3 bases and J by 0 bases, 3 bases remained unmatched. This CDR3 comprises 15 residues. The CDR3 sequence: CATSSHRGSTDTQYF. Here the CDR3 DNA reads TGTGCCACCAGCAGCCACAGGGGAAGCACAGATACGCAGTATTTT.

The chain combines TRBV4-3 with TRBJ2-7, with 10 bases aligning to TRBD1. J lost 4 bases, V lost 1 base, and 10 bases had no gene match. CDR3 length equals 17 residues. Germline CDR1 and CDR2: LGHNA and YSLEER. In DNA, the CDR3 is TGCGCCAGCAGCCAAGCTTCAGCCGGGACAGGGGTATACGAGCAGTACTTC. Its protein is CASSQASAGTGVYEQYF.

The chain combines TRBV11-1 with TRBJ1-2; D is unresolved. The length of the CDR3 is 13 residues. Trimming removed 6 bases from V and 6 bases from J, with 14 bases in between. Germline lookup yields CDR1 SGHAT and CDR2 FQDESV (reference sequence). DNA for the CDR3: TGTGCCAGCAGGTTGTCGGGTTCGGATGGCTACACCTTC. It is translated as CASRLSGSDGYTF.

The V call is TRBV19, the J call TRBJ1-1, with D perhaps matching TRBD1 (5 bases). Trimming removed 7 bases at V and 0 bases at J, with 9 bases between. The CDR3 consists of 13 residues. CDR1 LNHDA and CDR2 SQIVND come from the germline V gene (reference sequence). CDR3 bases: TGTGCCAGTAAAGCAGGGATGAACACTGAAGCTTTCTTT. This translates into CASKAGMNTEAFF.